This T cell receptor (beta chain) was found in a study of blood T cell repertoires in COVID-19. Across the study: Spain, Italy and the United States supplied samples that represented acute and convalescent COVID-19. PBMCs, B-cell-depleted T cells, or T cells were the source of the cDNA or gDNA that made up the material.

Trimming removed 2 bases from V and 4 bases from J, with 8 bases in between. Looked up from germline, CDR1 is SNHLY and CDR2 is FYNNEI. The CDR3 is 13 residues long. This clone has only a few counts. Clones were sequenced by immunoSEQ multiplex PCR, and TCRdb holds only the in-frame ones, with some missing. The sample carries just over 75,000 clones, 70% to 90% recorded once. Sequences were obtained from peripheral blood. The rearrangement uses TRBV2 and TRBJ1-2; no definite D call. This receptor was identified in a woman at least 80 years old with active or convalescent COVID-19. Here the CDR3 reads CASSEMARYGYTF. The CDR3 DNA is TGTGCCAGCAGTGAAATGGCACGCTATGGCTACACCTTC.